Below, 8 T cell receptor beta chains from the same sample are listed, as sequenced in a study of blood T cells in healthy people across ages. Together with a sample-barcoded 5' primer, a J-beta primer mix was included in a second PCR lasting about 6 to 11 cycles. TCRdb called the 5' RACE reads again in MiXCR, with one record for every CDR3 protein. The sample holds about 680,000 distinct CDR3 sequences, 49% seen once. Sequences were obtained from blood. These receptor sequences come from a woman aged 55-70 years in good health.

This clonotype was found once. The rearrangement joins TRBV24-1 to TRBJ2-3, with TRBD2 as a possible D gene (6 bases). CDR3 length: 16 residues. CDR1 and CDR2 from the germline V gene are KGHDR and SFDVKD. Trimming took off 1 base at V and 2 bases at J, with 12 bases between the two ends. The CDR3 DNA sequence: TGTGCCACCAGTGATTTTGCGCGGGAAAACACAGATACGCAGTATTTT. Encoded protein: CATSDFARENTDTQYF.

This clonotype was counted between two and nine times. V is TRBV27 and J is TRBJ2-7; D remains unclear. V was pared by 0 bases and J by 2 bases, with 8 bases between. This CDR3 has 14 amino acids. Germline V CDR1 and CDR2: MNHEY, SMNVEV (reference sequence). The CDR3 bases are TGTGCCAGCAGTTTATCAGGAGACGCCTACGAGCAGTACTTC. Residues: CASSLSGDAYEQYF.

CDR3 sequence reads: CSARDFSGRSYNEQFF. The CDR3 nucleotides are TGCAGTGCTAGAGATTTTAGCGGGAGATCTTACAATGAGCAGTTCTTC. This rearrangement joins TRBV20-1 to TRBJ2-1; 9 positions agree with TRBD2. This CDR3 has 16 amino acids. After removal of 0 bases from V and 4 bases from J, the junction contained 7 bases not matched to a gene. Germline V gene data show CDR1 as DFQATT and CDR2 as SNEGSKA (reference sequence).

This chain joins TRBV5-1 and TRBJ1-6; D gene ambiguous. This CDR3 is 17 amino acids long. V was pared by 0 bases and J by 0 bases, with 10 bases between. Germline assignment: CDR1 SGHRS and CDR2 YFSETQ. CDR3: CASSLAGRSSYNSPLHF. CDR3 bases: TGCGCCAGCAGCTTGGCCGGACGGAGCTCCTATAATTCACCCCTCCACTTT.

V usage is TRBV15 and J usage is TRBJ2-1; D possibly corresponds to TRBD1 (8 bases). The CDR3 covers 15 residues. Trimming shortened V by 4 bases and J by 7 bases, and 17 bases separated the two germline ends. The germline V gene encodes CDR1 LNHNV and CDR2 YYDKDF (reference sequence). The CDR3 loop is CATSTGGQGGNEQFF. Written as DNA, the CDR3 is TGTGCCACCAGCACGGGAGGACAGGGAGGAAATGAGCAGTTCTTC.

With regard to this clonotype: Being one base from a much bigger clone, this may be a read error. V and J are TRBV29-1 and TRBJ1-1; 9 bases fit TRBD1. The CDR3 spans 16 residues. Looked up from germline, CDR1 is SQVTM and CDR2 is ANQGSEA. V lost 4 bases, J lost 6 bases, and 15 bases stayed unmatched. CDR3 in amino acids: CSVARATGGKNPEAFF. CDR3 sequence (DNA): TGCAGCGTTGCGAGGGCTACAGGGGGCAAAAACCCTGAAGCTTTCTTT.

This rearrangement joins TRBV5-1 to TRBJ2-4; tentative D call: TRBD2 (5 bases). This CDR3 comprises 13 residues. V was cut by 3 bases and J by 7 bases, with 11 bases left in between. Germline CDR1 and CDR2: SGHRS and YFSETQ. CDR3 amino acids: CASSSPGTNIQYF. The CDR3 nucleotides are TGCGCCAGCAGCTCCCCGGGAACTAACATTCAGTACTTC.

The chain uses TRBV3-1 and TRBJ1-2, with D maybe TRBD1 (5 bases). V was cut by 5 bases and J by 5 bases, with 15 bases left in between. Germline CDR1 is LGHDT and CDR2 is YNNKEL (reference sequence). The CDR3 has 14 residues. This chain's CDR3 is CASSAGHGVYGYTF. In DNA form, the CDR3 reads TGTGCCAGCAGCGCCGGACACGGTGTTTATGGCTACACCTTC.